This T cell receptor (beta chain) is drawn from a study of T-cell reconstitution after alpha-beta-depleted transplantation in children. Points from the study as a whole: Expanded graft clones, several hundred of them, were reportedly the source of alpha-beta T cells about two months after transplant. T-cell counts and diversity at one year post-transplant came mainly from newly produced T cells.

This clonotype was counted only a few times. Its target is not known. Germline lookup yields CDR1 DFQATT and CDR2 SNEGSKA (reference sequence). V gave up 2 bases and J gave up 2 bases, with 19 bases separating them. The CDR3 has 16 amino acids. Unique molecular identifiers featured in how the TCRbeta library was prepared. MiXCR, applied by TCRdb to the PCR reads, yields one record per CDR3 protein. In the table there are 490,000 or so distinct CDR3 sequences, under 12% of which are singletons. V gene TRBV20-1 combines with J gene TRBJ2-7; the D gene is possibly TRBD2 (6 bases). The source material was PBMCs, sampled before TCRalphabeta/CD19-depleted stem cell transplant. The receptor was derived from a child aged 2 to 9 with inherited bone marrow failure, due to receive a stem cell transplant. CDR3 residues: CSARSRLVFIPYEQYF. The CDR3 DNA is TGCAGTGCTAGATCCCGACTAGTATTTATCCCCTACGAGCAGTACTTC.